This entry lists 10 T cell receptor beta chains sequenced from one sample in a study of blood T cell repertoires in COVID-19. Assay: immunoSEQ multiplex PCR; the TCRdb copy retains only in-frame clones and omits some. The sample records around 190,000 clones, 82% being singletons. The sequenced material came from peripheral blood. These receptors came from an older woman with COVID-19, enrolled during active disease.

In this sample, this clone turned up a few times. J is TRBJ1-1 and V is TRBV9; possible D gene TRBD1, 6 bases. The CDR3 totals 15 residues. The V gene's germline CDR1 is SGDLS and CDR2 YYNGEE. V was shortened by 0 bases and J by 2 bases, with 11 bases between the two germline ends. The CDR3 spells CASSVDGTHNTEAFF. In nucleotides, the CDR3 is TGTGCCAGCAGCGTAGACGGGACACATAACACTGAAGCTTTCTTT. The entire variable domain, with the rest obtained from reference TRBV9 and TRBJ1-1, is as follows: DSGVTQTPKHLITATGQRVTLRCSPRSGDLSVYWYQQSLDQGLQFLIQYYNGEERAKGNILERFSAQQFPDLHSELNLSSLELGDSALYFCASSVDGTHNTEAFFGQGTRLTVV.

This chain connects TRBV4-2 to TRBJ2-3; D remains ambiguous. Trimming took off 4 bases at V and 5 bases at J, with 13 bases between the two ends. CDR1 is LGHNA, CDR2 YNFKEQ, per germline. This CDR3 region has 14 residues. The CDR3 DNA reads TGTGCCAGCAGCCTCAGCGACTCGGTAGATACGCAGTATTTT. The encoded protein is CASSLSDSVDTQYF.

V usage is TRBV25-1 and J usage is TRBJ2-1, with no clear D. Looked up from germline, CDR1 is MGHDK and CDR2 is SYGVNS. The CDR3 totals 12 residues. The ends were cut back, 6 bases at V and 7 bases at J, with 10 bases in the middle. DNA of the CDR3: TGTGCCAGCAGCCCCCCTAAAAATGAGCAGTTCTTC. Protein sequence: CASSPPKNEQFF.

The rearrangement links TRBV5-6 to TRBJ2-7; 9 positions match TRBD1. Germline assignment: CDR1 SGHDT and CDR2 YYEEEE. V gave up 4 bases and J gave up 2 bases; unmatched junction bases: 10. The CDR3 sequence is 16 residues long. The CDR3 loop is CASSGIRDRVTYEQYF. The CDR3 region has the DNA TGTGCCAGCAGCGGAATCCGGGACAGGGTCACCTACGAGCAGTACTTC.

This chain uses TRBV18 with TRBJ2-7, with D hard to call. This CDR3 is 14 amino acids long. CDR1 KGHSH and CDR2 LQKENI come from the germline V gene. Trimming pared 2 bases from V and 0 bases from J, leaving 8 bases between. The CDR3 sequence is CASSPSRSSYEQYV. Written as DNA, the CDR3 is TGTGCCAGCTCACCATCACGGAGCTCCTACGAGCAGTACGTC.

The chain links TRBV11-1 to TRBJ1-4; TRBD1 matches at 8 bases. Trimming at V came to 5 bases and at J to 5 bases, leaving 4 bases not matched to a gene. CDR1 SGHAT and CDR2 FQDESV come from the germline V gene (reference sequence). The CDR3 has 14 amino acids. For the CDR3, the DNA is TGTGCCAGCAGCCTGAGGACAGGGAATGAAAAACTGTTTTTT. Protein product: CASSLRTGNEKLFF. The variable domain in full, with the rest retrieved from reference TRBV11-1 and TRBJ1-4, is EAEVAQSPRYKITEKSQAVAFWCDPISGHATLYWYRQILGQGPELLVQFQDESVVDDSQLPKDRFSAERLKGVDSTLKIQPAELGDSAMYLCASSLRTGNEKLFFGSGTQLSVL.

The chain joins TRBV5-4 to TRBJ1-1; D is unclear. Trimming removed 5 bases at V and 5 bases at J, with 10 bases between. This CDR3 is built from 12 residues. CDR1 is SGHNT and CDR2 is YYREEE in the germline V gene (reference sequence). The CDR3 nucleotides read TGTGCCAGCAGTAACCCGGGAACTGAAGCTTTCTTT. This translates into CASSNPGTEAFF. Variable domain in full (rest from reference TRBV5-4 and TRBJ1-1): ETGVTQSPTHLIKTRGQQVTLRCSSQSGHNTVSWYQQALGQGPQFIFQYYREEENGRGNFPPRFSGLQFPNYSSELNVNALELDDSALYLCASSNPGTEAFFGQGTRLTVV.

J is TRBJ2-2 and V is TRBV29-1, with TRBD2 identical over 7 bases. The V and J ends lost 0 bases and 2 bases, in that order; junction bases with no gene match: 6. The V gene's germline CDR1 is SQVTM and CDR2 ANQGSEA. The CDR3 has 16 residues. In nucleotides, the CDR3 is TGCAGCGTTGAAGATAGGCGGGACTATAACACCGGGGAGCTGTTTTTT. This encodes CSVEDRRDYNTGELFF.

This clone was recorded a few times. The chain is built from TRBV19 and TRBJ2-3; 7 positions agree with TRBD2. J lost 0 bases, V lost 3 bases, and 12 bases had no gene match. The CDR3 spans 18 residues. Germline lookup yields CDR1 LNHDA and CDR2 SQIVND (reference sequence). The CDR3 DNA sequence: TGTGCCAGTAGTATCGGGATTGGCGGGAGAGTAAGCACAGATACGCAGTATTTT. This codes for CASSIGIGGRVSTDTQYF. Based on the CDR3 plus reference TRBV19 and TRBJ2-3, the full variable domain is DGGITQSPKYLFRKEGQNVTLSCEQNLNHDAMYWYRQDPGQGLRLIYYSQIVNDFQKGDIAEGYSVSREKKESFPLTVTSAQKNPTAFYLCASSIGIGGRVSTDTQYFGPGTRLTVL.

The chain has TRBV7-3 and TRBJ2-1, with a weak D call TRBD2 (5 bases). Germline CDR1 SGHTA, CDR2 FQGTGA. The CDR3 loop spans 13 amino acids. The V end lost 0 bases, the J end lost 10 bases, and 10 bases lay between the germline ends. In DNA, the CDR3 is TGTGCCAGCAGCTTAACTCGCGGGCGGGAGCAGTTCTTC. It encodes CASSLTRGREQFF.